These T cell receptor beta chains were read from a single sample in a study of T cell repertoires in ileal Crohn's disease. Sequenced by immunoSEQ multiplex PCR; TCRdb stores in-frame clones only, minus some. The sample carries 1,500 to 1,600 clones, over 75% recorded once. The sequenced sample consisted of ileal tissue. The receptors were sampled from an adult with Crohn's disease. Each CDR3 is given with its conserved first and last residue. Each record gives: D gene, J gene, V gene, clone size, CDR3 protein, CDR3 DNA. A D gene is named only where the DNA matches it firmly. Clone size is stated in some rows and not others, as once, few, many or a class when expanded.

D: TRBD1
J: TRBJ2-7
V: TRBV5-1
size: -
CDR3: CASTKTGGSYEQYF
DNA: TGCGCCAGCACCAAAACAGGGGGCAGCTACGAGCAGTACTTC

D: TRBD2
J: TRBJ2-3
V: TRBV6-4
size: once
CDR3: CASSPGGSGKDTQYF
DNA: TGTGCCAGCAGTCCGGGGGGTAGCGGGAAGGATACGCAGTATTTT

D: -
J: TRBJ1-5
V: TRBV28
size: -
CDR3: CASIQNSNQPQHF
DNA: TGTGCCAGCATTCAGAATAGCAATCAGCCCCAGCATTTT

D: -
J: TRBJ2-7
V: TRBV7-9
size: few
CDR3: CASSLGVEDEQYF
DNA: TGTGCCAGCAGCTTAGGGGTAGAGGACGAGCAGTACTTC

D: TRBD2
J: TRBJ2-1
V: TRBV9
size: -
CDR3: CASSALSGEYNEQFF
DNA: TGTGCCAGCAGTGCCTTGAGCGGGGAATACAATGAGCAGTTCTTC

D: -
J: TRBJ1-6
V: TRBV6-5
size: -
CDR3: CASRYSGQFNSPLHF
DNA: TGTGCCAGCAGATACTCCGGACAGTTTAATTCACCCCTCCACTTT

D: TRBD2
J: TRBJ2-2
V: TRBV28
size: -
CDR3: CASSSPGLAKLNTGELFF
DNA: TGTGCCAGCAGTTCTCCGGGACTAGCCAAATTGAACACCGGGGAGCTGTTTTTT

D: TRBD2
J: TRBJ2-6
V: TRBV4-2
size: -
CDR3: CASSSSSGSGANVLTF
DNA: TGTGCCAGCAGCTCCTCTAGCGGCTCTGGGGCCAACGTCCTGACTTTC

D: TRBD1
J: TRBJ1-1
V: TRBV5-5
size: once
CDR3: CASSRTGSLNTEAFF
DNA: TGTGCCAGCAGCAGGACAGGATCTCTAAACACTGAAGCTTTCTTT

D: -
J: TRBJ1-2
V: TRBV30
size: -
CDR3: CAPEGRIYGYTF
DNA: TGTGCCCCGGAAGGACGGATCTATGGCTACACCTTC

D: TRBD1
J: TRBJ1-5
V: TRBV9
size: once
CDR3: CASSAHRGNQPQHF
DNA: TGTGCCAGCAGCGCCCACAGGGGAAATCAGCCCCAGCATTTT

D: -
J: TRBJ2-6
V: TRBV5-2
size: -
CDR3: CASNPHRTQSRANVLTF
DNA: TGTGCCAGCAACCCGCATCGTACACAAAGTCGGGCCAACGTCCTGACTTTC

D: TRBD1
J: TRBJ1-1
V: TRBV19
size: -
CDR3: CASSISDRGEAFF
DNA: TGTGCCAGTAGTATTTCCGACAGGGGAGAAGCTTTCTTT

D: -
J: TRBJ2-7
V: TRBV6-6
size: -
CDR3: CASSTGSRRGSYEQYF
DNA: TGTGCCAGCAGTACCGGGTCCAGGCGCGGGTCCTACGAGCAGTACTTC

D: -
J: TRBJ2-1
V: TRBV15
size: -
CDR3: CATSKKGGWEQFF
DNA: TGTGCCACCAGCAAAAAAGGGGGTTGGGAGCAGTTCTTC

D: -
J: TRBJ2-3
V: TRBV10-3
size: -
CDR3: CAISVGGGTDTQYF
DNA: TGTGCCATCAGTGTAGGCGGGGGCACAGATACGCAGTATTTT

D: -
J: TRBJ2-2
V: TRBV7-3
size: few
CDR3: CASSRTPPKSSAGELFF
DNA: TGTGCCAGCAGCCGCACCCCCCCTAAATCTTCCGCCGGGGAGCTGTTTTTT

D: -
J: TRBJ1-1
V: TRBV5-8
size: -
CDR3: CASSLGAKHRTEAFF
DNA: TGTGCCAGCAGCCTAGGAGCAAAGCATCGCACTGAAGCTTTCTTT

D: TRBD1
J: TRBJ2-5
V: TRBV5-4
size: -
CDR3: CASSPDRDRKETQYF
DNA: TGTGCCAGCAGCCCCGACCGGGACAGAAAAGAGACCCAGTACTTC

D: -
J: TRBJ1-2
V: TRBV7-3
size: -
CDR3: CASSLSPGDGYTF
DNA: TGTGCCAGCAGCTTAAGCCCAGGGGATGGCTACACCTTC

D: -
J: TRBJ1-2
V: TRBV5-5
size: -
CDR3: CASSPVLDSKNYGYTF
DNA: TGTGCCAGCAGCCCCGTACTGGACAGCAAGAACTATGGCTACACCTTC

D: -
J: TRBJ1-3
V: TRBV14
size: -
CDR3: CASSQGHSGNTIYF
DNA: TGTGCCAGCAGCCAAGGACACTCTGGAAACACCATATATTTT

D: -
J: TRBJ2-6
V: TRBV2
size: -
CDR3: CASSNAIQSRANVLTF
DNA: TGTGCCAGCAGTAATGCGATACAAAGTCGGGCCAACGTCCTGACTTTC

D: TRBD2
J: TRBJ2-5
V: TRBV6-5
size: once
CDR3: CASSYSMGGFQETQYF
DNA: TGTGCCAGCAGTTACTCTATGGGGGGGTTCCAAGAGACCCAGTACTTC

D: TRBD2
J: TRBJ2-7
V: TRBV7-9
size: -
CDR3: CASSTLAGGIDEQYF
DNA: TGTGCCAGCAGCACACTAGCGGGAGGTATCGACGAGCAGTACTTC

D: -
J: TRBJ1-2
V: TRBV6-6
size: -
CDR3: CASILARGGTYGYTF
DNA: TGTGCCAGCATCTTAGCGCGGGGGGGCACCTATGGCTACACCTTC

D: TRBD1
J: TRBJ2-7
V: TRBV19
size: -
CDR3: CASRTSGRQGMNEQYF
DNA: TGTGCCAGTAGGACCTCCGGTAGACAGGGGATGAACGAGCAGTACTTC